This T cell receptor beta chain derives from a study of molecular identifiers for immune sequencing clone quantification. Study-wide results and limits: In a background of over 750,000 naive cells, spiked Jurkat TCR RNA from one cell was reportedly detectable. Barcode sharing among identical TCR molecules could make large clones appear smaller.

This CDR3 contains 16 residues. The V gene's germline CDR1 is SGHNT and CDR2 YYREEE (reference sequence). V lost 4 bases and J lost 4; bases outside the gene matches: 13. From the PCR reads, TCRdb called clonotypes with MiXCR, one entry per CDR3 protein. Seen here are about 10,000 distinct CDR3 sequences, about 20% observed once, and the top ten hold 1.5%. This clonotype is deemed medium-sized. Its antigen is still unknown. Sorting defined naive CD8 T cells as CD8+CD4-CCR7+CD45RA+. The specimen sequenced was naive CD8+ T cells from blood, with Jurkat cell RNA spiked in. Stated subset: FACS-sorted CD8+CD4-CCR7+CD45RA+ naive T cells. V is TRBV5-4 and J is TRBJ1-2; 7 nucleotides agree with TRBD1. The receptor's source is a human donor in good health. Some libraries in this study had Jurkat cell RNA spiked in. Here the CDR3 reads CASSPDPRGRSYGYTF. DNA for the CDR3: TGTGCCAGCAGCCCCGATCCGAGGGGGCGCAGCTATGGCTACACCTTC.